This TCR beta chain derives from a study of shared clonotypes between healthy human individuals. Germline assignment: CDR1 SGHTA and CDR2 FQGNSA. The V segment lost 2 bases and the J segment 5 bases; nucleotides outside the gene matches: 16. This CDR3 has 18 amino acids. The protocol was immunoSEQ multiplex PCR, while the TCRdb copy is restricted to in-frame clones and leaves out a portion. This table has about 2.4 million clones, over 85% appearing once. Sequencing was done on a sample of naive CD4+ T cells from PBMCs. Subset denoted: CD45RA+ positively selected. The source is a man aged 18 to 29 in good health. Some clones in this sample may be carry-over from other donors' samples. V and J are TRBV7-2 and TRBJ2-5; 8 bases agree with TRBD2. The CDR3 DNA reads as TGTGCCAGCAGCTTAAGTGGGATTGGGGCGGGAGGTTTGGAGACCCAGTACTTC. Protein: CASSLSGIGAGGLETQYF. Together with reference TRBV7-2 and TRBJ2-5, the CDR3 gives the full variable domain: GAGVSQSPSNKVTEKGKDVELRCDPISGHTALYWYRQSLGQGLEFLIYFQGNSAPDKSGLPSDRFSAERTGGSVSTLTIQRTQQEDSAVYLCASSLSGIGAGGLETQYFGPGTRLLVL.